The rows below give T cell receptor beta chains drawn from one sample of a study of technical replicates of blood from four donors. Assay used: immunoSEQ multiplex PCR; TCRdb lists only in-frame clones, some missing. The table records more than 70,000 clones, approximately 93% of them present only once. Sample: T cells isolated from PBMCs. All receptors derive from a human donor in good health. CDR3s include the opening cysteine and the closing phenylalanine or tryptophan. A D gene is named only where the DNA matches it firmly. Size tells how often a clone was seen (once, few, many) or the class of an expanded clone, and some rows leave it out.

j_gene: TRBJ2-5; abundance: few; len: 11; d_gene: TRBD2; v_gene: TRBV20-1; CDR3nt: TGCAAGCTAGCGGAACAAGAGACCCAGTACTTC; CDR3aa: CKLAEQETQYF
j_gene: TRBJ2-1; abundance: -; len: 16; d_gene: TRBD2; v_gene: TRBV6-5; CDR3nt: TGTGCCAGCAGTTACCTAGCGGGGACACTAAACAATGAGCAGTTCTTC; CDR3aa: CASSYLAGTLNNEQFF
j_gene: TRBJ2-7; abundance: -; len: 13; d_gene: TRBD1; v_gene: TRBV30; CDR3nt: TGTGCCTGGATGTACAGGGGATTGGCCGAGCAGTACTTC; CDR3aa: CAWMYRGLAEQYF
j_gene: TRBJ2-7; abundance: -; len: 13; d_gene: TRBD2; v_gene: TRBV27; CDR3nt: TGTGCCAGCAGGGGACTAGCGGACTACGAGCAGTACTTC; CDR3aa: CASRGLADYEQYF
j_gene: TRBJ2-2; abundance: -; len: 14; d_gene: -; v_gene: TRBV7-2; CDR3nt: TGTGCCAGCAGCTTACAGAAGAACACCGGGGAGCTGTTTTTT; CDR3aa: CASSLQKNTGELFF
j_gene: TRBJ1-1; abundance: -; len: 13; d_gene: TRBD1; v_gene: TRBV27; CDR3nt: TGTGCCAGCAGTTTACAGGGGGCACCTGAAGCTTTCTTT; CDR3aa: CASSLQGAPEAFF
j_gene: TRBJ2-5; abundance: -; len: 13; d_gene: -; v_gene: TRBV18; CDR3nt: TGTGCCAGCTGGGACACAATACAAGAGACCCAGTACTTC; CDR3aa: CASWDTIQETQYF
j_gene: TRBJ1-5; abundance: -; len: 17; d_gene: -; v_gene: TRBV7-9; CDR3nt: TGTGCCAGCAGCTTAGTTTTCGTTGAGGGGGTCCGGCAGCCCCAGCATTTT; CDR3aa: CASSLVFVEGVRQPQHF
j_gene: TRBJ2-1; abundance: -; len: 16; d_gene: -; v_gene: TRBV12-5; CDR3nt: TGTGCTAGTGGTTTGGTACTCGGTAGCTCCTACAATGAGCAGTTCTTC; CDR3aa: CASGLVLGSSYNEQFF
j_gene: TRBJ2-7; abundance: -; len: 14; d_gene: -; v_gene: TRBV28; CDR3nt: TGTGCCAGCGGGGAACAGGGCCCGACCTACGAGCAGTACTTC; CDR3aa: CASGEQGPTYEQYF
j_gene: TRBJ2-5; abundance: -; len: 14; d_gene: TRBD1; v_gene: TRBV30; CDR3nt: TGTGCCTGGATCAGACAGGGGGCTCAAGAGACCCAGTACTTC; CDR3aa: CAWIRQGAQETQYF
j_gene: TRBJ2-1; abundance: -; len: 15; d_gene: -; v_gene: TRBV11-2; CDR3nt: TGTGCCAGCAGCCCAGAGGGTATGTTATACAATGAGCAGTTCTTC; CDR3aa: CASSPEGMLYNEQFF
j_gene: TRBJ2-7; abundance: -; len: 13; d_gene: -; v_gene: TRBV7-9; CDR3nt: TGTGCCAGCAGCCGCTCGCGGGAATACGAGCAGTACTTC; CDR3aa: CASSRSREYEQYF
j_gene: TRBJ2-5; abundance: -; len: 15; d_gene: -; v_gene: TRBV5-1; CDR3nt: TGCGCCAGCAGCTTACTTATCGGGATTCAAGAGACCCAGTACTTC; CDR3aa: CASSLLIGIQETQYF
j_gene: TRBJ1-6; abundance: -; len: 16; d_gene: -; v_gene: TRBV4-1; CDR3nt: TGCGCCAGCAGCCAAGACTGGGCAGGCCGCAATTCACCCCTCCACTTT; CDR3aa: CASSQDWAGRNSPLHF
j_gene: TRBJ1-3; abundance: -; len: 22; d_gene: -; v_gene: TRBV27; CDR3nt: TGTGCCAGCAGTCGTCTCCGAGGCGGGGGGCTTGGCCCGTCAAGCTCTGGAAACACCATATATTTT; CDR3aa: CASSRLRGGGLGPSSSGNTIYF
j_gene: TRBJ2-1; abundance: -; len: 14; d_gene: TRBD2; v_gene: TRBV6-1; CDR3nt: TGTGCCAGCAGTGAACGCCAGCGGGGGAATGAGCAGTTCTTC; CDR3aa: CASSERQRGNEQFF
j_gene: TRBJ2-2; abundance: few; len: 16; d_gene: TRBD1; v_gene: TRBV5-1; CDR3nt: TGCGCCAGCAGCTCGACAGGGTTCACGAACACCGGGGAGCTGTTTTTT; CDR3aa: CASSSTGFTNTGELFF
j_gene: TRBJ2-3; abundance: -; len: 16; d_gene: -; v_gene: TRBV7-8; CDR3nt: TGTGCCAGCAGCTTAGTCATCGGCGGGGTCGGAGATACGCAGTATTTT; CDR3aa: CASSLVIGGVGDTQYF
j_gene: TRBJ1-2; abundance: -; len: 13; d_gene: -; v_gene: TRBV5-1; CDR3nt: TGCGCCAGCAGCTTTGAGGGCCTATATGGCTACACCTTC; CDR3aa: CASSFEGLYGYTF
j_gene: TRBJ2-1; abundance: -; len: 13; d_gene: -; v_gene: TRBV29-1; CDR3nt: TGCAGCGTTTCTGAGACAGTCTACAATGAGCAGTTCTTC; CDR3aa: CSVSETVYNEQFF
j_gene: TRBJ2-3; abundance: -; len: 17; d_gene: TRBD2; v_gene: TRBV7-9; CDR3nt: TGTGCCAGCAGCTTAGTGGGGCTAGCGGGGGAAAAAGGTACGCAGTATTTT; CDR3aa: CASSLVGLAGEKGTQYF
j_gene: TRBJ2-5; abundance: -; len: 17; d_gene: -; v_gene: TRBV14; CDR3nt: TGTGCCAGCAGCCCCCTGGGGGAGCGGGTTCCCCAAGAGACCCAGTACTTC; CDR3aa: CASSPLGERVPQETQYF
j_gene: TRBJ2-1; abundance: -; len: 15; d_gene: TRBD2; v_gene: TRBV5-4; CDR3nt: TGTGCCAGCAGCCCGACTAGCGGGACCGGTAATGAGCAGTTCTTC; CDR3aa: CASSPTSGTGNEQFF
j_gene: TRBJ2-1; abundance: few; len: 15; d_gene: -; v_gene: TRBV29-1; CDR3nt: TGCAGCGTTGAAGATCTGGGCAGGGCCTACAATGAGCAGTTCTTC; CDR3aa: CSVEDLGRAYNEQFF
j_gene: TRBJ2-3; abundance: -; len: 11; d_gene: -; v_gene: TRBV7-9; CDR3nt: TGTGCCTGGAGGGCCTCAGATACGCAGTATTTT; CDR3aa: CAWRASDTQYF
j_gene: TRBJ1-1; abundance: once; len: 15; d_gene: -; v_gene: TRBV11-3; CDR3nt: TGTGCCAGCAGCTTATCCGGACAGAGGAACACTGAAGCTTTCTTT; CDR3aa: CASSLSGQRNTEAFF
j_gene: TRBJ2-5; abundance: -; len: 14; d_gene: -; v_gene: TRBV6-1; CDR3nt: TGTGCCGCGCCGGAGGGAGTCCGACGAGAGACCCAGTACTTC; CDR3aa: CAAPEGVRRETQYF
j_gene: TRBJ2-1; abundance: -; len: 16; d_gene: -; v_gene: TRBV9; CDR3nt: TGTGCCAGCAGCGTAGTCGGCGGGGTAAATTACAATGAGCAGTTCTTC; CDR3aa: CASSVVGGVNYNEQFF
j_gene: TRBJ1-3; abundance: once; len: 15; d_gene: -; v_gene: TRBV5-5; CDR3nt: TGTGCCAGCAGCTTGGGAGGGAGCTCTGGAAACACCATATATTTT; CDR3aa: CASSLGGSSGNTIYF
j_gene: TRBJ1-5; abundance: -; len: 15; d_gene: -; v_gene: TRBV28; CDR3nt: TGTGCCGTAGCAAGGTCGGGTGTGAGCAATCAGCCCCAGCATTTT; CDR3aa: CAVARSGVSNQPQHF